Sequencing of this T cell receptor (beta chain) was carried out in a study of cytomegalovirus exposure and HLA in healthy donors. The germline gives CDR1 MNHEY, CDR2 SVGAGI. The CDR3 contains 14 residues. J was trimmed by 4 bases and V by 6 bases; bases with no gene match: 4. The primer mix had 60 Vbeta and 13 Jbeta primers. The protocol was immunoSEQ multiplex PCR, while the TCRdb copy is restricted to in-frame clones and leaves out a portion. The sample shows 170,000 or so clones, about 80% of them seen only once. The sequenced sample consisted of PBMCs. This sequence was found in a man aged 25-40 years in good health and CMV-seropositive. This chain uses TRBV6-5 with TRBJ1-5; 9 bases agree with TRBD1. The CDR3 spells CASSRGQGNQPQHF. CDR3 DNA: TGTGCCAGCAGCCGGGGACAGGGAAATCAGCCCCAGCATTTT.